These 16 T cell receptor beta chains were all obtained from the same sample, sequenced in a study of early T cells in non-severe SARS-CoV-2 infection. TCRdb passed the 5' RACE reads through MiXCR, listing each CDR3 protein once. The repertoire holds about 64,000 distinct CDR3 sequences, around 13% seen once, with 4% to 5% in the top ten. Sequencing was done on a sample of whole blood. Receptor source: an adult who was a healthcare worker with PCR-confirmed SARS-CoV-2 infection or an uninfected control (not recorded which).

A few counts support this clonotype. The chain uses TRBV20-1 and TRBJ2-7; either TRBD1 or TRBD2 may fit D (5 bases each). V was shortened by 3 bases and J by 5 bases, with 17 bases between the two germline ends. The CDR3 length is 14 residues. CDR1 is DFQATT, CDR2 SNEGSKA, per germline (reference sequence). CDR3 DNA sequence: TGCAGTGCTAGGGCCGGGACCGGGATTCACGAGCAGTACTTC. Translation: CSARAGTGIHEQYF.

This clonotype was observed at least ten times. The chain carries TRBV7-3 and TRBJ2-3; 8 bases align to TRBD2. This CDR3 is built from 16 residues. CDR1 and CDR2 from the germline V gene are SGHTA and FQGTGA. V trimming: 1 base; J trimming: 2 bases; junction bases outside the gene matches: 5. The chain's CDR3 is CASSLIAGGLTDTQYF. The CDR3 bases are TGTGCCAGCAGCTTAATCGCGGGGGGCCTCACAGATACGCAGTATTTT.

V and J are TRBV29-1 and TRBJ2-7; D ambiguous. Trimming cost V 6 bases and J 3 bases, with 12 bases left between them. Germline V gene sequence: CDR1 SQVTM, CDR2 ANQGSEA. The CDR3 sequence is 12 residues long. The CDR3 region has the DNA TGCAGCGTCAATGGGGATTTCTACGAGCAGTACTTC. Translated: CSVNGDFYEQYF.

This clonotype has at least ten counts. V and J are TRBV19 and TRBJ2-5; 8 bases are shared with TRBD1. Germline loops: CDR1 LNHDA, CDR2 SQIVND (reference sequence). This CDR3 is built from 15 residues. V lost 3 bases and J lost 3; bases outside the gene matches: 6. CDR3 sequence: CASSMARGPEETQYF. The CDR3 nucleotides read TGTGCCAGTAGTATGGCCAGGGGGCCCGAAGAGACCCAGTACTTC.

This chain links TRBV20-1 with TRBJ2-3, with no clear D. The germline gives CDR1 DFQATT, CDR2 SNEGSKA (reference sequence). Trimming took 5 bases from V and 1 from J, leaving 13 bases between them. The CDR3 runs 14 residues. Here the CDR3 DNA reads TGCAGTGCTGGGAAGGGAAGACGCACAGATACGCAGTATTTT. Encoded protein: CSAGKGRRTDTQYF.

This clonotype showed up just a few times. V and J are TRBV24-1 and TRBJ2-2, with 8 bases matching TRBD2. Trimming took 3 bases from V and 6 from J; bases not matched to a gene: 5. The CDR3 consists of 15 residues. CDR1 is KGHDR, CDR2 SFDVKD, per germline. In nucleotides, the CDR3 is TGTGCCACCAGTGATCCGGGACTAGGCGCCGGGGAGCTGTTTTTT. The encoded protein is CATSDPGLGAGELFF.

This clonotype has only a few counts. The chain uses TRBV12-3 or TRBV12-4 and TRBJ2-5, with 7 positions matching TRBD1. V lost 4 bases to trimming and J lost 4 bases; unmatched junction nucleotides: 3. This CDR3 has 13 amino acids. CDR3 nucleotides: TGTGCCAGCAGTTCCCACAGGGGAGAGACCCAGTACTTC. Protein: CASSSHRGETQYF.

V gene TRBV5-6 combines with J gene TRBJ1-3; D might be TRBD1 (6 bases). Germline V gene lookup returns CDR1 SGHDT and CDR2 YYEEEE. The CDR3 spans 13 residues. Trimming took off 2 bases at V and 8 bases at J, with 11 bases between the two ends. In nucleotides, the CDR3 is TGTGCCAGCAGCTTTGGGGGCGTATACACCATATATTTT. It yields the protein CASSFGGVYTIYF.

This clonotype was detected ten times or more. This chain connects TRBV13 to TRBJ1-1, with unresolved D. Per germline, CDR1 PRHDT and CDR2 FYEKMQ (reference sequence). V was clipped by 4 bases and J by 6 bases, with 6 bases between them. The CDR3 has 11 amino acids. CDR3 coding DNA: TGTGCCAGCAGCTCCAATTCTGAAGCTTTCTTT. It is translated as CASSSNSEAFF.

This clonotype was recorded a few times. The chain couples TRBV29-1 to TRBJ1-2; a weak D match, TRBD1 (6 bases). Trimming pared 4 bases from V and 1 base from J, leaving 22 bases between. Germline V gene lookup returns CDR1 SQVTM and CDR2 ANQGSEA. This CDR3 spans 17 amino acids. CDR3 region: CSVVVRDRIRVNYGYTF. The CDR3 nucleotides read TGCAGCGTTGTAGTTAGAGACAGGATACGAGTTAACTATGGCTACACCTTC.

This clonotype was seen more than once but under ten times. This chain uses TRBV2 with TRBJ1-3, with a weak D call TRBD1 (6 bases). CDR1 is SNHLY and CDR2 is FYNNEI in the germline V gene. The CDR3 consists of 13 residues. Trimming shortened V by 6 bases and J by 3 bases, and 9 bases separated the two germline ends. The CDR3 spells CASRQGGGNTIYF. For the CDR3, the DNA is TGTGCCAGCAGACAGGGTGGTGGAAACACCATATATTTT.

By share, this clonotype counts as medium-sized. The V gene is TRBV5-4, the J gene TRBJ2-6; D gene unclear. Germline V CDR1 and CDR2: SGHNT, YYREEE (reference sequence). This CDR3 region has 13 residues. V gave up 4 bases and J gave up 0 bases, with 2 bases separating them. CDR3 residues: CASSLSGANVLTF. CDR3 nucleotides: TGTGCCAGCAGCCTCTCTGGGGCCAACGTCCTGACTTTC.

This clonotype came up many times. This chain uses TRBV2 with TRBJ1-5; no clear D. Trimming removed 6 bases at V and 2 bases at J, with 17 bases between. Germline values: CDR1 SNHLY, CDR2 FYNNEI. The CDR3 is 16 residues long. DNA of the CDR3: TGTGCCAGCAGAGCCCGACCATACGTCGGCAATCAGCCCCAGCATTTT. It specifies CASRARPYVGNQPQHF.

This clonotype was seen more than once but under ten times. The V and J genes are TRBV7-3 and TRBJ2-1; maybe TRBD1 (6 bases). Trimming stripped 3 bases from V and 6 bases from J, with 15 bases between. CDR1 and CDR2 (germline): SGHTA, FQGTGA. The CDR3 covers 15 residues. This CDR3 is CASSLSLGQSNEQFF. The CDR3 bases are TGTGCCAGCAGCTTGTCGTTGGGACAATCCAATGAGCAGTTCTTC.

This clonotype was counted a few times. The gene calls are TRBV5-5 and TRBJ2-2, with 10 bases fitting TRBD1. Trimming at V came to 3 bases and at J to 5 bases, leaving 4 bases not matched to a gene. Per germline, CDR1 SGHKS and CDR2 YYEKEE (reference sequence). CDR3 length equals 15 residues. The CDR3 coding sequence is TGTGCCAGCAGCTGGGGACAGGGGCTAACCGGGGAGCTGTTTTTT. Its protein product is CASSWGQGLTGELFF.

V usage is TRBV29-1 and J usage is TRBJ2-1, with D perhaps being TRBD1 or TRBD2 (5 bases each). There are 13 residues in the CDR3. From germline, CDR1 is SQVTM and CDR2 ANQGSEA. The V end was cut by 7 bases, the J end by 3 bases, with 13 bases between. CDR3 nucleotide sequence: TGCAGCGCCCCGGGACGGATCTACAATGAGCAGTTCTTC. It codes for CSAPGRIYNEQFF.